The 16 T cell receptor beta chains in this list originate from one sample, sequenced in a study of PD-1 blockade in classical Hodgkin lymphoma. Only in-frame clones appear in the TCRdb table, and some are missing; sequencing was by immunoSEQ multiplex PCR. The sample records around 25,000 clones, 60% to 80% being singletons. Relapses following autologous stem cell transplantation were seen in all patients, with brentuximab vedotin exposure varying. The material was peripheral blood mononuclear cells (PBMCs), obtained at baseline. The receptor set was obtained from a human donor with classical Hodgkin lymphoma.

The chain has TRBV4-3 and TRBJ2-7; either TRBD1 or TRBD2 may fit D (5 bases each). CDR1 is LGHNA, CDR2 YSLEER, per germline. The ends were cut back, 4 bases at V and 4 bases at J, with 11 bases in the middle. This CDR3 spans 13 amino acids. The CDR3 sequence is CASSPRDGYEQYF. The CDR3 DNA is TGCGCCAGCAGCCCCCGGGACGGATACGAGCAGTACTTC.

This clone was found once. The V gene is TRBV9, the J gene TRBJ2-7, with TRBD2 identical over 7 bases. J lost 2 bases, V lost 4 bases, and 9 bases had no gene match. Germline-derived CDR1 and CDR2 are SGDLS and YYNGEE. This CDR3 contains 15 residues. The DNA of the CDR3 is TGTGCCAGCAGCACCGGGGGGACTTTAACCTACGAGCAGTACTTC. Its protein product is CASSTGGTLTYEQYF.

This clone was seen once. The CDR3 DNA reads as TGTGCCAGCAGCCCTATGGGGGACAGGGGCACCTACGAGCAGTACTTC. It is translated as CASSPMGDRGTYEQYF. This sequence joins TRBV28 and TRBJ2-7, with 10 bases matching TRBD1. The CDR3 is 16 residues long. Germline V lookup: CDR1 MDHEN, CDR2 SYDVKM. The J segment lost 2 bases and the V segment lost 6 bases, leaving 10 bases of the junction unmatched.

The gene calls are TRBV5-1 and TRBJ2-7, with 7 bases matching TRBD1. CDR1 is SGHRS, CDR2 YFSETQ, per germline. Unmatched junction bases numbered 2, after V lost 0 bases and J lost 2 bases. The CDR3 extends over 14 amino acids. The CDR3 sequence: CASSLGGTAYEQYF. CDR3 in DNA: TGCGCCAGCAGCTTGGGAGGGACAGCCTACGAGCAGTACTTC. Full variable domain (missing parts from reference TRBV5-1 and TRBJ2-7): KAGVTQTPRYLIKTRGQQVTLSCSPISGHRSVSWYQQTPGQGLQFLFEYFSETQRNKGNFPGRFSGRQFSNSRSEMNVSTLELGDSALYLCASSLGGTAYEQYFGPGTRLTVT.

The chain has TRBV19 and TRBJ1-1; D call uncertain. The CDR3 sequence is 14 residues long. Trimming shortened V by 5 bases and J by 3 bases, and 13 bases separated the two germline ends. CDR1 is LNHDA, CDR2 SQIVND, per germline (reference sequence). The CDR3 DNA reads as TGTGCCAGTAGTCTTCTTGGGCGGGACACTGAAGCTTTCTTT. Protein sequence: CASSLLGRDTEAFF. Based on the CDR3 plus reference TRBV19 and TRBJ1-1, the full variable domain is DGGITQSPKYLFRKEGQNVTLSCEQNLNHDAMYWYRQDPGQGLRLIYYSQIVNDFQKGDIAEGYSVSREKKESFPLTVTSAQKNPTAFYLCASSLLGRDTEAFFGQGTRLTVV.

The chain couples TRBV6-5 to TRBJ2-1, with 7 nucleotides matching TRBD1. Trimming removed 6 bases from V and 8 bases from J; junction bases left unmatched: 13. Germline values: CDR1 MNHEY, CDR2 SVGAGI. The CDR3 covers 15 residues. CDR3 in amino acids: CASRNYPGQFYEQFF. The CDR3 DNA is TGTGCCAGCAGAAACTACCCGGGACAGTTTTATGAGCAGTTCTTC.

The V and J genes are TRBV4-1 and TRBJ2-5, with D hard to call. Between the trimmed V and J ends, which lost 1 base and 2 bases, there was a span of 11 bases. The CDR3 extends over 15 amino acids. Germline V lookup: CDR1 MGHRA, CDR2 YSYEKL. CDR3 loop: CASSQVLILQETQYF. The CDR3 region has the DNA TGCGCCAGCAGCCAAGTGTTGATCTTACAAGAGACCCAGTACTTC.

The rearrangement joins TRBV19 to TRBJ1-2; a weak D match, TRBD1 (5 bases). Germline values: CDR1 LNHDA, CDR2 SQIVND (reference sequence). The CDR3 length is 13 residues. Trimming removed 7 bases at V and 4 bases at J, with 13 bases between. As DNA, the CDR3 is TGTGCCAGTAAAGACAGAAGCGTCTATGGCTACACCTTC. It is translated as CASKDRSVYGYTF.

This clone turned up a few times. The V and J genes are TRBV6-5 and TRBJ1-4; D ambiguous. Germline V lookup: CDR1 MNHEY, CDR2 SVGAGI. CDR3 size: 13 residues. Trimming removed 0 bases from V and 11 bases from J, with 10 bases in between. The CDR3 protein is CASSYSTKGKLFF. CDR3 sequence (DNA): TGTGCCAGCAGTTACTCGACGAAAGGGAAACTGTTTTTT.

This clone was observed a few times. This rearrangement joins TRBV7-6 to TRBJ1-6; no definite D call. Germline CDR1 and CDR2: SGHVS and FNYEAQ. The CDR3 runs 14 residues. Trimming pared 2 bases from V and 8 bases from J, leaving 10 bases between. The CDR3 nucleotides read TGTGCCAGCAGCTTATCTGGGGAGTATTCACCCCTCCACTTT. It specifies CASSLSGEYSPLHF. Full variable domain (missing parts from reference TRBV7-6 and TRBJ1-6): GAGVSQSPRYKVTKRGQDVALRCDPISGHVSLYWYRQALGQGPEFLTYFNYEAQQDKSGLPNDRFSAERPEGSISTLTIQRTEQRDSAMYRCASSLSGEYSPLHFGNGTRLTVT.

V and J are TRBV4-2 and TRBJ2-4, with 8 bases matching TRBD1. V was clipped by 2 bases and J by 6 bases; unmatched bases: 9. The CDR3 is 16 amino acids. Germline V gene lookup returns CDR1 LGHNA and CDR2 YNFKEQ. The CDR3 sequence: CASSQSPGQVLNIQYF. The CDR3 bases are TGTGCCAGCAGCCAAAGCCCGGGACAGGTTTTAAACATTCAGTACTTC.

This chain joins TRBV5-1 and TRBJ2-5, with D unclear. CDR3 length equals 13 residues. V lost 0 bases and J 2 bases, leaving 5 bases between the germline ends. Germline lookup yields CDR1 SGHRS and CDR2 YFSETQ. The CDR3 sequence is CASSLEGQETQYF. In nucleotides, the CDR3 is TGCGCCAGCAGCTTGGAGGGTCAAGAGACCCAGTACTTC.

In nucleotides, the CDR3 is TGTGCCAGCAGCTCGGGACAGGGGAACACCGGGGAGCTGTTTTTT. This translates into CASSSGQGNTGELFF. The V and J genes are TRBV5-4 and TRBJ2-2; 9 positions match TRBD1. The germline V gene has CDR1 SGHNT and CDR2 YYREEE (reference sequence). J lost 1 base, V lost 3 bases, and 1 base had no gene match. The CDR3 spans 15 residues.

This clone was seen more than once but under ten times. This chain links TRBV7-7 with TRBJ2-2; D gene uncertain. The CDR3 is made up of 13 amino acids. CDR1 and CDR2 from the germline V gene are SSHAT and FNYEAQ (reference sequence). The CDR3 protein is CATSRVPTGELFF. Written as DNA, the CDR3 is TGTGCTACATCTAGGGTTCCGACCGGGGAGCTGTTTTTT.

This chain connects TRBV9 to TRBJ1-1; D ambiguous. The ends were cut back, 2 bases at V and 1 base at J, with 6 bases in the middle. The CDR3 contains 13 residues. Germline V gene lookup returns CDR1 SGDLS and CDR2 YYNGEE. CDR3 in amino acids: CASSVGRNTEAFF. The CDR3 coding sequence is TGTGCCAGCAGCGTGGGCAGGAACACTGAAGCTTTCTTT.

The CDR3 is CASSQDLGHLNYGYTF. CDR3 bases: TGCGCCAGCAGCCAAGACTTGGGACATCTTAACTATGGCTACACCTTC. The rearrangement links TRBV4-3 to TRBJ1-2; D perhaps matches TRBD1 (6 bases). Germline CDR1 LGHNA, CDR2 YSLEER. Deletions cut 0 bases from V and 1 base from J, with 12 bases between. The CDR3 has 16 residues.